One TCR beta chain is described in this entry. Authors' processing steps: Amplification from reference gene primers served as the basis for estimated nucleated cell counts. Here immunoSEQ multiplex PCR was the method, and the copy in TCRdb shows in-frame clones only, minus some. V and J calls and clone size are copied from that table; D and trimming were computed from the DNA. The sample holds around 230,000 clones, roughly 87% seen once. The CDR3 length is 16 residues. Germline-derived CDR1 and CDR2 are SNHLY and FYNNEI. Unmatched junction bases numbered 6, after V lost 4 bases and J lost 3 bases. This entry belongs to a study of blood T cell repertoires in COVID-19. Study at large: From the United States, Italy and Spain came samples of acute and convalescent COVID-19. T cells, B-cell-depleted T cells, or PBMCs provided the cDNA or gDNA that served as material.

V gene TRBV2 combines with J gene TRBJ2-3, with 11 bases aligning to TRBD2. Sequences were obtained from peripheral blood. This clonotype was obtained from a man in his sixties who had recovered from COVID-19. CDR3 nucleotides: TGTGCCAGCAGTGCCCCGGGACTAGCGGCTACAGATACGCAGTATTTT. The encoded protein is CASSAPGLAATDTQYF.